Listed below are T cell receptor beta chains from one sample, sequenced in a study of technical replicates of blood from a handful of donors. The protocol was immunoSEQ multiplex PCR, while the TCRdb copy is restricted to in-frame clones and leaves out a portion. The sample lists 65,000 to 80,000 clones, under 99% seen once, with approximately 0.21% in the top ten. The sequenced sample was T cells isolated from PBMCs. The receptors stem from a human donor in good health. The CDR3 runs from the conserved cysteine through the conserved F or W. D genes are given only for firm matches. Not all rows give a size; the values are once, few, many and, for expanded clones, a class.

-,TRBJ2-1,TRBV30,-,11,TGTGCCTGGTTAACTTACAATGAGCAGTTCTTC,CAWLTYNEQFF
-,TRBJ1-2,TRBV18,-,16,TGTGCCAGCTCACCATGGGACAAGGTCGGCGCAGATGGCTACACCTTC,CASSPWDKVGADGYTF
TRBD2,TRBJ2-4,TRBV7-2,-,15,TGTGCCAGCAGCCATACCCCTAGCGGGAGCGACATTCAGTACTTC,CASSHTPSGSDIQYF
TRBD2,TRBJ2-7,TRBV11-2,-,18,TGTGCCAGCAGCTTAGGGCCTCCGGGACTAGCAGAGACCTACGAGCAGTACTTC,CASSLGPPGLAETYEQYF
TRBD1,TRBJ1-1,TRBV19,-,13,TGTGCCAGTAGGAATGACAGGGGCACTGAAGCTTTCTTT,CASRNDRGTEAFF
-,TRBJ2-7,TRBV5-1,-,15,TGCGCCAGCAGCTTGGGTGGAGGGGGCCCCTACGAGCAGTACTTC,CASSLGGGGPYEQYF
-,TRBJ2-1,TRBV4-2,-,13,TGTGCCAGCAGCCAAGAGTCGAGAAATGAGCAGTTCTTC,CASSQESRNEQFF
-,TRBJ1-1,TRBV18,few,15,TGTGCCAGCTCACCATTCGAGGGGGAGAACACTGAAGCTTTCTTT,CASSPFEGENTEAFF
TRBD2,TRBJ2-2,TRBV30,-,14,TGTGCCTGGCGCCTAGCGGGAGGAACCGGGGAGCTGTTTTTT,CAWRLAGGTGELFF
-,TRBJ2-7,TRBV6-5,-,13,TGTGCCAGCAGTTATAACAGGGCCTACGAGCAGTACTTC,CASSYNRAYEQYF
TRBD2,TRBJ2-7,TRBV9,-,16,TGTGCCAGCAGCGCAAGGGGACTAGCGGGAGGGGGCGAGCAGTACTTC,CASSARGLAGGGEQYF
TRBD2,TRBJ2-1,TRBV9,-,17,TGTGCCAGCAGCGGCCTTGGACTAGCGGGAGCCGGTGATGAGCAGTTCTTC,CASSGLGLAGAGDEQFF
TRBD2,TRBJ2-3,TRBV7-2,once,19,TGTGCCAGCAGCTTTATTAAAGGGCCTAGCGGGAGGGTCCCAGATACGCAGTATTTT,CASSFIKGPSGRVPDTQYF